This TCR beta chain was captured in a study of metastatic and nonmetastatic thyroid tumors. Germline lookup yields CDR1 MDHEN and CDR2 SYDVKM. Trimming cost V 5 bases and J 2 bases, with 3 bases left between them. This CDR3 contains 11 residues. Thyroid surgery was preceded by no treatment in any patient. MiXCR reprocessed the PCR reads for TCRdb. The repertoire holds some 20,000 clones, with 24% as singletons. This clone is medium-sized by share. This clonotype was sampled from a female donor with papillary thyroid cancer or a benign thyroid nodule (not recorded which). Some clones in this sample may be carry-over from other donors' samples. The sequencing input was tumor tissue. This chain connects TRBV28 to TRBJ1-2; D remains ambiguous. The CDR3 nucleotides read TGTGCCAGCAGTGAGAACTATGGCTACACCTTC. The encoded protein is CASSENYGYTF.